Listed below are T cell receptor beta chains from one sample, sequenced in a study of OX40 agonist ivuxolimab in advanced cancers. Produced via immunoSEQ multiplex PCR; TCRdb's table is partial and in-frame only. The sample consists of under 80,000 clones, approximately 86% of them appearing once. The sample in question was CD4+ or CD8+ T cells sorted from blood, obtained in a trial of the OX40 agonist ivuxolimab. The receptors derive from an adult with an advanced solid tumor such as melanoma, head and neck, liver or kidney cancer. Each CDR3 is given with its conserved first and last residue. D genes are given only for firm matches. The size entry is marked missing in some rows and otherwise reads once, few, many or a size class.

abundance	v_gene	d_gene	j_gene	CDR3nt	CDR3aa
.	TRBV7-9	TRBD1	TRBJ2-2	TGTGCCAGCAAGCCGCCCGGGACAGGCGGGACCGGGGAGCTGTTTTTT	CASKPPGTGGTGELFF
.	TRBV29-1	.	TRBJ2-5	TGCAGCGTTTCCAGGGAGACCCAGTACTTC	CSVSRETQYF
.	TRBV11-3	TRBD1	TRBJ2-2	TGTGCCAGCAGCTCCCGGGACAGGGGGGGCACCGGGGAGCTGTTTTTT	CASSSRDRGGTGELFF
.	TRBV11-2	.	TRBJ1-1	TGTGCCAGCAGCTTAGAGGGGCTTAGGACTGAAGCTTTCTTT	CASSLEGLRTEAFF
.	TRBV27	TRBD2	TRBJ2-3	TGTGCCAGCGCCCCTGGGACTAGCGGATCAGATACGCAGTATTTT	CASAPGTSGSDTQYF
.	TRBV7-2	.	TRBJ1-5	TGTGCCAGCAGCTTAGTAGGTAATCAGCCCCAGCATTTT	CASSLVGNQPQHF
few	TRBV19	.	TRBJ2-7	TGTGCCAGTAGTATGGGATTTTGGTACTTC	CASSMGFWYF
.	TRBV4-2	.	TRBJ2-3	TGTGCCAGCAGCCAAGGTACAGGCACTAGCACAGATACGCAGTATTTT	CASSQGTGTSTDTQYF
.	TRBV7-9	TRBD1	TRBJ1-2	TGTGCCAGCAGCTTACCACAGGGGGTCGCTAACTATGGCTACACCTTC	CASSLPQGVANYGYTF
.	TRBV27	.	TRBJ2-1	TGTGCCAGCAGTTTCCGGGACCGGCTCCCCAATGAGCAGTTCTTC	CASSFRDRLPNEQFF
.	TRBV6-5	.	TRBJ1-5	TGTGCCAGCAGTGACAGTTATAGCAATCAGCCCCAGCATTTT	CASSDSYSNQPQHF
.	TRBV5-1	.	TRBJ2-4	TGCGCCAGCAGAAGGTCAGGGCTAGCCAAAAACATTCAGTACTTC	CASRRSGLAKNIQYF
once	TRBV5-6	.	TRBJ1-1	TGTGCCAGCAGCTTGACCCCTGGCACTGAAGCTTTCTTT	CASSLTPGTEAFF
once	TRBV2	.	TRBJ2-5	TGTGCCAGCACCTTGGACGGGGGAGAGACCCAGTACTTC	CASTLDGGETQYF
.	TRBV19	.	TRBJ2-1	TGTGCCAGTAGTGCCGGGCCCCACGGGGATGAGCAGTTCTTC	CASSAGPHGDEQFF
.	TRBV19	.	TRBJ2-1	TGTGCCAGTAGTACCCACACAGGGAGCGATGAGCAGTTCTTC	CASSTHTGSDEQFF
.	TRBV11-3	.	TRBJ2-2	TGTGCCAGCAGCCCGGGACCTAACACCGGGGAGCTGTTTTTT	CASSPGPNTGELFF
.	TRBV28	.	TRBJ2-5	TGTGCCAGCAAAATCCGAGAGACCCAGTACTTC	CASKIRETQYF